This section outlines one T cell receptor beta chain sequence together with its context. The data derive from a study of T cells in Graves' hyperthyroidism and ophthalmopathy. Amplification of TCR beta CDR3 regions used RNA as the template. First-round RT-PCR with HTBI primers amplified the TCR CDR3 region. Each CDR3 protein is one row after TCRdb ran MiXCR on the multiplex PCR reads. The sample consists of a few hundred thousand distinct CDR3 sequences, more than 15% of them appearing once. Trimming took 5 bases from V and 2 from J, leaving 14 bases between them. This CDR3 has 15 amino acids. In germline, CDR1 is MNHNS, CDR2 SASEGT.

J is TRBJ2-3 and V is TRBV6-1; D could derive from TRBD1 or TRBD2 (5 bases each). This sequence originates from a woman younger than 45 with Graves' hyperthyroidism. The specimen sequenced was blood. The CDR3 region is CASSPQGGPTDTQYF. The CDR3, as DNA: TGTGCCAGCAGTCCCCAGGGCGGGCCCACAGATACGCAGTATTTT.